Presented here are 9 T cell receptor beta chains from one specimen sequenced in a study of blood T cell repertoires in COVID-19. TCRdb's copy holds only in-frame clones and misses some; the assay was immunoSEQ multiplex PCR. The sample lists about 200,000 clones; approximately 92% were seen once. The sequencing sample was made of PBMCs or T cells enriched from blood (not recorded which). The receptors here all came from a middle-aged woman with acute COVID-19.

The V gene is TRBV4-1, the J gene TRBJ2-5; 16 bases line up with TRBD2. CDR3 length: 18 amino acids. The V segment lost 4 bases and the J segment 5 bases; nucleotides outside the gene matches: 10. Germline V gene data show CDR1 as MGHRA and CDR2 as YSYEKL. CDR3 residues: CASSRTGLAGGVVETQYF. In nucleotides, the CDR3 is TGCGCCAGCAGCCGTACGGGACTAGCGGGAGGGGTCGTGGAGACCCAGTACTTC.

J is TRBJ2-4 and V is TRBV5-8; 7 positions agree with TRBD2. CDR3 length equals 16 residues. CDR1 is SGHTS and CDR2 is YDEGEE in the germline V gene. J lost 0 bases, V lost 7 bases, and 10 bases had no gene match. DNA of the CDR3: TGTGCCAGCGAGAGGTGGGGGGGACTAGCCAAAAACATTCAGTACTTC. It specifies CASERWGGLAKNIQYF.

V usage is TRBV7-2 and J usage is TRBJ2-1; 10 bases agree with TRBD1. The CDR3 runs to 14 residues. From germline, CDR1 is SGHTA and CDR2 FQGNSA. V lost 5 bases and J lost 13; bases outside the gene matches: 11. The CDR3 bases are TGTGCCAGCAGCCCCGGACAGGGGGTAAGATCCCAGTTCTTC. Its protein is CASSPGQGVRSQFF.

The rearrangement joins TRBV7-2 to TRBJ2-1; 8 bases are a match to TRBD1. Germline V gene lookup returns CDR1 SGHTA and CDR2 FQGNSA. The CDR3 is 13 amino acids. With 3 bases clipped from V and 8 bases from J, the junction kept 3 bases outside the gene matches. Here the CDR3 reads CASSFGQGYEQFF. The CDR3 nucleotides read TGTGCCAGCAGCTTCGGACAGGGCTATGAGCAGTTCTTC. Complete variable domain (other parts from reference TRBV7-2 and TRBJ2-1): GAGVSQSPSNKVTEKGKDVELRCDPISGHTALYWYRQSLGQGLEFLIYFQGNSAPDKSGLPSDRFSAERTGGSVSTLTIQRTQQEDSAVYLCASSFGQGYEQFFGPGTRLTVL.

The V gene is TRBV3-1 (or the pseudogene TRBV3-2), the J gene TRBJ2-1, with 8 bases fitting TRBD1. Per germline, CDR1 LGHDT and CDR2 YNNKEL (reference sequence). This CDR3 region has 15 residues. V lost 4 bases to trimming and J lost 5 bases; unmatched junction nucleotides: 7. CDR3 coding DNA: TGTGCCAGCAGCCCAGGACAGGGAGTAAACAATGAGCAGTTCTTC. Its translation is CASSPGQGVNNEQFF.

The rearrangement links TRBV4-3 to TRBJ1-2, with 9 bases aligning to TRBD1. The CDR3 covers 17 residues. The V gene end was trimmed by 0 bases and the J gene end by 3 bases; junction bases not matched to a gene: 8. Germline loops: CDR1 LGHNA, CDR2 YSLEER. The CDR3 protein is CASSQDLTGGLDYGYTF. The CDR3 nucleotides read TGCGCCAGCAGCCAAGATCTTACAGGGGGCTTGGACTATGGCTACACCTTC.

The chain combines TRBV4-2 with TRBJ2-3; 14 positions match TRBD2. Trimming removed 3 bases from V and 3 bases from J; junction bases left unmatched: 2. The CDR3 is 16 residues long. Per the germline V gene, CDR1 is LGHNA and CDR2 is YNFKEQ. The CDR3: CASSHRLAGGTDTQYF. The CDR3 region has the DNA TGTGCCAGCAGCCACCGACTAGCGGGAGGGACAGATACGCAGTATTTT.

The chain carries TRBV4-3 and TRBJ2-3, with 7 bases that match TRBD1. J gave up 15 bases and V 1 base, and 10 bases lay outside the gene matches. Germline V gene data show CDR1 as LGHNA and CDR2 as YSLEER. This CDR3 spans 13 amino acids. The CDR3 DNA reads TGCGCCAGCAGCCAAGCTAGCAGGGGGAAGTTATATTTT. Its translation is CASSQASRGKLYF.

V usage is TRBV28 and J usage is TRBJ1-2; D is possibly TRBD1 (6 bases). V was shortened by 4 bases and J by 1 base, with 10 bases between the two germline ends. This CDR3 is built from 14 residues. CDR1 MDHEN and CDR2 SYDVKM come from the germline V gene. Written as DNA, the CDR3 is TGTGCCAGCAGTTATGGGGGCCTTAACTATGGCTACACCTTC. Translation: CASSYGGLNYGYTF.